In its sample, the clone carrying this T cell receptor (beta chain) was seen once. It was at deep level that the assay was run. Several immunoSEQ plates received, in even portions, the genomic DNA of each subset. Only in-frame clones appear in the TCRdb table, and some are missing; sequencing was by immunoSEQ multiplex PCR. Seen here are around 1.5 million clones, 95% to 99% observed once, and the top ten hold roughly 0.45%. Splitting the CD4+ cells yielded a CD45RA+ naive subset and a CD45RA-negative memory subset. This specimen comes from a study of shared clonotypes between healthy human individuals. In the study overall: CD4 naive cells filled three plates per donor, CD4 memory three, CD8 naive two and CD8 memory one.

Germline CDR1 is SGDLS and CDR2 is YYNGEE. The CDR3 has 19 amino acids. The V gene end was trimmed by 0 bases and the J gene end by 0 bases; junction bases not matched to a gene: 11. The receptor was derived from a man between 25 and 39 years old in good health. The J gene is TRBJ2-2, the V gene TRBV9; 7 bases are a match to TRBD1. The specimen was naive CD4+ T cells sorted from blood. Specified subset: CD45RA+ positively selected. The CDR3 DNA reads TGTGCCAGCAGCGTAGGGCAGGGGGTATCGATGCCGAACACCGGGGAGCTGTTTTTT. Its translation: CASSVGQGVSMPNTGELFF.